Shown below are 29 T cell receptor beta chains from a single sample sequenced in a study of post-analysis software for immune sequencing data. Study results and limitations: Comparison of patients with controls showed five or six TRBV segments more frequent in patients, TRBV5-6, TRBV5-1 and TRBV20-1 among them.

Tagging with unique molecular identifiers was a feature of the TCR beta cDNA libraries. Each CDR3 protein gets one entry after TCRdb re-called the PCR reads with MiXCR. The data show 350,000 to 450,000 distinct CDR3 sequences, 30% to 45% seen once. The antigens these receptors bind are not known. Input material: blood. The receptors shown here come from a girl under 18 with multiple sclerosis.

This clonotype has ten or more counts. The gene calls are TRBV11-2 and TRBJ2-7; D could derive from TRBD1 or TRBD2 (5 bases each). The CDR3 consists of 13 residues. Trimming pared 1 base from V and 7 bases from J, leaving 11 bases between. Germline assignment: CDR1 SGHAT and CDR2 FQNNGV. CDR3 sequence: CASSLGGVGEQYF. The DNA for the CDR3 is TGTGCCAGCAGCTTAGGAGGGGTGGGGGAGCAGTACTTC.

This clonotype was seen only a few times. V gene TRBV5-1 combines with J gene TRBJ1-1, with TRBD1 matching 7 bases. From germline, CDR1 is SGHRS and CDR2 YFSETQ. The CDR3 is made up of 15 amino acids. Trimming cost V 4 bases and J 0 bases; bases outside gene matches: 6. CDR3 in amino acids: CASSPNGQVNTEAFF. The CDR3 DNA follows: TGCGCCAGCAGCCCAAACGGACAGGTGAACACTGAAGCTTTCTTT.

The V gene is TRBV4-1, the J gene TRBJ2-1, with TRBD2 matching over 8 bases. The CDR3 is made up of 16 amino acids. Per germline, CDR1 MGHRA and CDR2 YSYEKL. V dropped 4 bases and J dropped 8; count of bases not matched to a gene: 13. CDR3 in amino acids: CASSPATGGPGYEQFF. The CDR3 region has the DNA TGCGCCAGCAGCCCAGCGACGGGGGGGCCGGGTTATGAGCAGTTCTTC.

In the case of this clonotype: A much larger clone differs from this one at a single base, so this may be a read error. This CDR3 fails to terminate in the conserved phenylalanine or tryptophan, so it likely reflects a read error. This chain joins TRBV10-2 and TRBJ2-6, with no clear D. This CDR3 has 16 residues. Trimming left V 0 bases short and J 0 bases short, with 6 bases between. The germline CDR1 and CDR2 sequences are WSHSY and SAAADI. The CDR3 reads CASSESQVSGANVLTV. The CDR3 nucleotides read TGCGCCAGCAGTGAGTCGCAGGTCTCTGGGGCCAACGTCCTGACTGTC.

This clonotype came up a few times. The chain employs TRBV5-1 and TRBJ2-7; D ambiguous. Looked up from germline, CDR1 is SGHRS and CDR2 is YFSETQ. The ends were cut back, 0 bases at V and 3 bases at J, with 10 bases in the middle. The CDR3 extends over 14 amino acids. The CDR3 bases are TGCGCCAGCAGCTTGGAAAAAGCGAGCTACGAGCAGTACTTC. This translates into CASSLEKASYEQYF.

This chain connects TRBV20-1 to TRBJ2-5, with 7 positions matching TRBD1. The J call is uncertain, as TRBJ2-7 better fits the DNA end. Germline CDR1 DFQATT, CDR2 SNEGSKA (reference sequence). The CDR3 runs to 14 residues. Here the CDR3 reads CSADPGQIFYEQYF. CDR3 nucleotide sequence: TGCAGTGCGGATCCGGGACAGATTTTCTACGAGCAGTACTTC.

This clonotype has only a few counts. DNA for the CDR3: TGTGCCAGCAGCTTAGCTCCGGGGGATCAGCCCCAGCATTTT. Encoded protein: CASSLAPGDQPQHF. This chain links TRBV7-6 with TRBJ1-5; TRBD1 might be the D (5 bases). V was cut by 0 bases and J by 5 bases, with 8 bases left in between. The CDR3 is made up of 14 amino acids. CDR1 SGHVS and CDR2 FNYEAQ come from the germline V gene. Based on the CDR3 plus reference TRBV7-6 and TRBJ1-5, the full variable domain is GAGVSQSPRYKVTKRGQDVALRCDPISGHVSLYWYRQALGQGPEFLTYFNYEAQQDKSGLPNDRFSAERPEGSISTLTIQRTEQRDSAMYRCASSLAPGDQPQHFGDGTRLSIL.

This chain joins TRBV11-2 and TRBJ1-6; 8 nucleotides align to TRBD1. The V and J ends lost 3 bases and 6 bases, in that order; junction bases with no gene match: 13. Per the germline V gene, CDR1 is SGHAT and CDR2 is FQNNGV. The CDR3 totals 18 residues. The CDR3 nucleotides are TGTGCCAGCAGCTTCGGCTTATACCAGGGGGCGCCTAATTCACCCCTCCACTTT. This sequence encodes CASSFGLYQGAPNSPLHF.

The rearrangement links TRBV12-3 or TRBV12-4 to TRBJ2-6, with D maybe TRBD1 (6 bases). The CDR3 spans 15 residues. Trimming took off 2 bases at V and 2 bases at J, with 7 bases between the two ends. CDR3 amino acids: CASSLWGPGANVLTF. Written as DNA, the CDR3 is TGTGCCAGCAGTTTATGGGGGCCTGGGGCCAACGTCCTGACTTTC.

This clonotype was counted only a few times. The V gene is TRBV4-1, the J gene TRBJ1-2, with 11 bases aligning to TRBD1. This CDR3 has 15 residues. The V gene's germline CDR1 is MGHRA and CDR2 YSYEKL. J lost 4 bases, V lost 6 bases, and 7 bases had no gene match. CDR3 DNA: TGCGCCAGCAGGGGCCCCGGGACAGGGGGCTATGGCTACACCTTC. This translates into CASRGPGTGGYGYTF.

V is TRBV5-1 and J is TRBJ2-7; 9 bases are shared with TRBD1. The CDR3 has 15 residues. CDR1 and CDR2 from the germline V gene are SGHRS and YFSETQ. Unmatched junction bases numbered 9, after V lost 2 bases and J lost 6 bases. The DNA for the CDR3 is TGCGCCAGCAGCTTTCCGGGACAGGGTATCCTCGAGCAGTACTTC. Its translation: CASSFPGQGILEQYF.

The sample holds a few counts of this clonotype. The chain couples TRBV10-3 to TRBJ1-5; no reliable D call. The CDR3 totals 14 residues. Germline V lookup: CDR1 ENHRY, CDR2 SYGVKD. The V and J ends lost 11 bases and 4 bases respectively, with 18 bases between them. CDR3 DNA sequence: TGTGCCTCCTCGACGGGTGGAGGGAATCAGCCCCAGCATTTT. Translation: CASSTGGGNQPQHF.

V and J are TRBV7-3 and TRBJ2-1, with TRBD1 as a possible D gene (6 bases). The V gene lost 1 base and the J gene lost 4 bases, with 14 bases spanning the gap. Germline V CDR1 and CDR2: SGHTA, FQGTGA. CDR3 length: 16 residues. The chain's CDR3 is CASSLNVGGPYNEQFF. CDR3 in DNA: TGTGCCAGCAGCTTAAACGTTGGGGGCCCGTACAATGAGCAGTTCTTC.

J is TRBJ1-1 and V is TRBV7-3; D might be TRBD1 (6 bases). The CDR3 runs 13 residues. The ends were cut back, 5 bases at V and 3 bases at J, with 10 bases in the middle. Germline V gene sequence: CDR1 SGHTA, CDR2 FQGTGA. For the CDR3, the DNA is TGTGCCAGCAGCCCAGGGGTGGACACTGAAGCTTTCTTT. The encoded protein is CASSPGVDTEAFF.

This clonotype was recorded a few times. V is TRBV16 and J is TRBJ1-6, with 11 bases lining up with TRBD1. Germline CDR1 reads KGHSY; CDR2 reads FQNENV. The length of the CDR3 is 15 residues. V trimming: 3 bases; J trimming: 9 bases; junction bases outside the gene matches: 4. Here the CDR3 DNA reads TGTGCCAGCAGCCACGGGACAGGGGGTTTTTCACCCCTCCACTTT. Amino acids: CASSHGTGGFSPLHF. Full variable domain (rest looked up from reference TRBV16 and TRBJ1-6): GEEVAQTPKHLVRGEGQKAKLYCAPIKGHSYVFWYQQVLKNEFKFLISFQNENVFDETGMPKERFSAKCLPNSPCSLEIQATKLEDSAVYFCASSHGTGGFSPLHFGNGTRLTVT.

The J gene is TRBJ2-5, the V gene TRBV7-9; D gene unclear. Trimming removed 2 bases from V and 5 bases from J, with 12 bases in between. Germline CDR1 and CDR2: SEHNR and FQNEAQ (reference sequence). CDR3 length: 14 residues. CDR3 in amino acids: CASSLSTGLETQYF. CDR3 coding DNA: TGTGCCAGCAGCTTATCGACGGGTCTGGAGACCCAGTACTTC.

In its sample, this clonotype was seen a few times. Since a much larger clone is just one base distant, this may be a read error. The rearrangement joins TRBV7-6 to TRBJ2-4, with a tentative D call TRBD1 (5 bases). The J call may not be correct, given that the DNA end is closer to TRBJ2-7. The CDR3 has 12 residues. CDR1 is SGHVS, CDR2 FNYEAQ, per germline. CDR3 sequence (DNA): TGTGCCAGCAGCTCCCAGGGTTCCGAGCAGTACTTC. Its protein product is CASSSQGSEQYF.

The V gene is TRBV7-9, the J gene TRBJ1-2; D is uncertain. The ends were cut back, 2 bases at V and 4 bases at J, with 8 bases in the middle. The CDR3 length is 13 residues. Germline values: CDR1 SEHNR, CDR2 FQNEAQ (reference sequence). CDR3 in DNA: TGTGCCAGCAGCTTAAACCCACGCTATGGCTACACCTTC. This codes for CASSLNPRYGYTF.

Of note for this clonotype: Since no conserved phenylalanine or tryptophan closes the CDR3, a read error is the likely cause. The V gene is TRBV4-3, the J gene TRBJ2-5, with D hard to call. In germline, CDR1 is LGHNA, CDR2 YSLEER. V was shortened by 0 bases and J by 5 bases, with 13 bases between the two germline ends. The CDR3 covers 15 residues. The CDR3 region has the DNA TGCGCCAGCAGCCAAGATCTTAACAGTTGGGAGACCCAGTACATC. Residues: CASSQDLNSWETQYI.

The rearrangement joins TRBV27 to TRBJ1-6; tentatively, D is TRBD1 (6 bases). This CDR3 is 15 amino acids long. The V gene lost 2 bases and the J gene lost 6 bases, with 11 bases spanning the gap. The germline V gene encodes CDR1 MNHEY and CDR2 SMNVEV (reference sequence). In DNA, the CDR3 is TGTGCCAGCAGTTTAGGAGGGGGACTTAATTCACCCCTCCACTTT. This sequence encodes CASSLGGGLNSPLHF.

The V and J genes are TRBV28 and TRBJ2-5; weak D call: TRBD1 (5 bases). The J call is in doubt because the DNA end fits TRBJ2-7 better. The CDR3 loop spans 14 amino acids. From germline, CDR1 is MDHEN and CDR2 SYDVKM. The CDR3 nucleotides read TGTGCCAGCAGTTTAGGGGCTCAAGACCACGAGCAGTACTTC. Protein sequence: CASSLGAQDHEQYF.

This clonotype was detected a few times. The rearrangement links TRBV7-2 to TRBJ2-7; TRBD2 matches 9 bases. The V gene's germline CDR1 is SGHTA and CDR2 FQGNSA. V lost 5 bases to trimming and J lost 3 bases; unmatched junction nucleotides: 14. The CDR3 sequence is 17 residues long. CDR3 DNA sequence: TGTGCCAGCAGCAAACTAGCGGGCCATTCCCCTGGCTACGAGCAGTACTTC. Protein sequence: CASSKLAGHSPGYEQYF.

Only a few counts were recorded for this clonotype. This chain connects TRBV29-1 to TRBJ2-6; D is undetermined. The CDR3 sequence is 14 residues long. The germline CDR1 and CDR2 sequences are SQVTM and ANQGSEA. Between the trimmed V and J ends, which lost 6 bases and 1 base, there was a span of 10 bases. Here the CDR3 reads CSVLNPSGANVLTF. In nucleotides, the CDR3 is TGCAGCGTCCTAAACCCGTCTGGGGCCAACGTCCTGACTTTC.

This clonotype was observed a few times. This chain links TRBV12-3 or TRBV12-4 with TRBJ2-5; D tentatively fits TRBD1 or TRBD2 (5 bases each). The CDR3 extends over 15 amino acids. Trimming pared 6 bases from V and 5 bases from J, leaving 19 bases between. This chain's CDR3 is CASSRDLGDRETQYF. The DNA for the CDR3 is TGTGCCAGCAGCCGAGACTTGGGGGACCGGGAGACCCAGTACTTC.

This clonotype was found a few times. V gene TRBV5-1 combines with J gene TRBJ2-1, with 9 bases lining up with TRBD2. The CDR3 has 15 amino acids. Trimming at V came to 2 bases and at J to 6 bases, leaving 6 bases not matched to a gene. From germline, CDR1 is SGHRS and CDR2 YFSETQ. Here the CDR3 reads CASSFVLAGSNEQFF. CDR3 DNA: TGCGCCAGCAGCTTTGTTCTAGCGGGGAGCAATGAGCAGTTCTTC.

This clonotype was seen only a few times. This rearrangement joins TRBV7-3 to TRBJ1-1; a possible D gene is TRBD1 (6 bases). There are 16 residues in the CDR3. CDR1 is SGHTA, CDR2 FQGTGA, per germline. Trimming cost V 5 bases and J 1 base, with 17 bases left between them. CDR3 coding DNA: TGTGCCAGCAGCGAACGCCCAAGGGGGGCGAACACTGAAGCTTTCTTT. Translated: CASSERPRGANTEAFF. The whole variable domain, filled in from reference TRBV7-3 and TRBJ1-1, reads GAGVSQTPSNKVTEKGKYVELRCDPISGHTALYWYRQSLGQGPEFLIYFQGTGAADDSGLPNDRFFAVRPEGSVSTLKIQRTERGDSAVYLCASSERPRGANTEAFFGQGTRLTVV.

V and J are TRBV6-5 and TRBJ1-1; D gene ambiguous. The CDR3 totals 11 residues. Trimming cost V 7 bases and J 10 bases, with 13 bases left between them. CDR1 and CDR2 (germline): MNHEY, SVGAGI. The CDR3 DNA follows: TGTGCCAGCATCACCCTGAGCAGAGCTTTCTTT. This encodes CASITLSRAFF.

V usage is TRBV20-1 and J usage is TRBJ2-3, with 9 positions matching TRBD1. The CDR3 is made up of 14 amino acids. Germline trimming cut 4 bases from V and 3 bases from J; bases unmatched to any gene: 5. From germline, CDR1 is DFQATT and CDR2 SNEGSKA (reference sequence). CDR3: CSAKAGQGTDTQYF. The DNA for the CDR3 is TGCAGTGCTAAGGCGGGACAGGGTACAGATACGCAGTATTTT.

J is TRBJ1-5 and V is TRBV13; the D gene is possibly TRBD1 (6 bases). The CDR3 contains 16 residues. V was pared by 5 bases and J by 0 bases, with 14 bases between. Germline V gene data show CDR1 as PRHDT and CDR2 as FYEKMQ (reference sequence). The DNA for the CDR3 is TGTGCCAGCAGCCCCCCGACAGGTATTAGCAATCAGCCCCAGCATTTT. This sequence encodes CASSPPTGISNQPQHF.